This T cell receptor beta chain was found in a study of shared clonotypes between healthy human individuals. Whole-study findings and limits: Richness estimates generally favored naive over memory subsets.

The V gene end was trimmed by 3 bases and the J gene end by 3 bases; junction bases not matched to a gene: 1. Looked up from germline, CDR1 is SGHAT and CDR2 is FQNNGV. This CDR3 spans 13 amino acids. Libraries were prepared by immunoSEQ multiplex PCR; TCRdb keeps only in-frame clonotypes and omits some of them. The data contain some 1,100,000 clones, roughly 74% of them singletons. To note about this clone: Antigen: not known.

The receptor's source is a man younger than 35 in good health. Some clones in this sample may be carry-over from other donors' samples. The gene calls are TRBV11-2 and TRBJ2-5; 7 positions match TRBD2. The specimen sequenced was memory CD4+ T cells from PBMCs. Subset described: CD45RA-negative fraction. The CDR3 DNA is TGTGCCAGCAGCTTGGGACTAAAAGAGACCCAGTACTTC. It is translated as CASSLGLKETQYF.